The 13 T cell receptor beta chains presented below share a single source sample, sequenced in a study of CD8+ T cells in alopecia areata. Sequencing templates came from extracted RNA that was reverse transcribed into cDNA. The protocol was immunoSEQ multiplex PCR, while the TCRdb copy is restricted to in-frame clones and leaves out a portion. The table includes 90,000 to 100,000 clones, 61% detected once. Treatment defined: oral pan-JAK inhibitor, 5-10 mg twice daily. This material consisted of CD8+ T cells sorted from blood, taken at week 4, from a patient treated with tofacitinib. The source is a human donor with alopecia areata.

The chain joins TRBV5-1 to TRBJ2-7; D may be TRBD2 (5 bases). This CDR3 has 15 residues. Trimming removed 3 bases from V and 0 bases from J, with 13 bases in between. The germline V gene has CDR1 SGHRS and CDR2 YFSETQ. The CDR3 here is CASSSLSGVSYEQYF. The CDR3 DNA reads as TGCGCCAGCAGCTCTCTGAGCGGAGTCTCCTACGAGCAGTACTTC.

J is TRBJ2-1 and V is TRBV5-4; 8 bases match TRBD2. Trimming cost V 4 bases and J 1 base; bases outside gene matches: 10. Germline lookup yields CDR1 SGHNT and CDR2 YYREEE (reference sequence). The CDR3 contains 17 residues. The DNA for the CDR3 is TGTGCCAGCAGCCCCCGCGCTAGCGGGCCTTCCTACAATGAGCAGTTCTTC. Its translation: CASSPRASGPSYNEQFF.

The chain joins TRBV28 to TRBJ1-5; 7 bases are shared with TRBD1. CDR3 length: 16 residues. The V gene end was trimmed by 6 bases and the J gene end by 3 bases; junction bases not matched to a gene: 11. CDR1 MDHEN and CDR2 SYDVKM come from the germline V gene. CDR3 DNA: TGTGCCAGCAGCCTCAGGGGGATGTCGTACAATCAGCCCCAGCATTTT. It codes for CASSLRGMSYNQPQHF.

The chain is built from TRBV30 and TRBJ2-3, with D unresolved. The CDR3 extends over 13 amino acids. V was trimmed by 0 bases and J by 1 base, leaving 5 bases between them. Germline CDR1 GTSNPN, CDR2 SVGIG (reference sequence). The CDR3 region is CAWSVTGTDTQYF. The CDR3 DNA follows: TGTGCCTGGAGTGTAACAGGCACAGATACGCAGTATTTT.

With respect to this clone: This clone may be a read error of a much larger clone one base away. V usage is TRBV27 and J usage is TRBJ2-7; 9 positions match TRBD1. V lost 4 bases and J lost 0; bases outside the gene matches: 4. The CDR3 is 15 amino acids. CDR1 MNHEY and CDR2 SMNVEV come from the germline V gene (reference sequence). This CDR3 is CASSSGTGSSYEQYF. The CDR3 region has the DNA TGTGCCAGCAGTTCCGGGACAGGGAGCTCCTACGAGCAGTACTTC.

This clone was recorded only once. The chain carries TRBV9 and TRBJ2-3; either TRBD1 or TRBD2 may fit D (5 bases each). The CDR3 extends over 16 amino acids. Deletions cut 2 bases from V and 6 bases from J, with 19 bases between. Germline V gene lookup returns CDR1 SGDLS and CDR2 YYNGEE. The CDR3 loop is CASSVPRDGAIDTQYF. The CDR3 region has the DNA TGTGCCAGCAGCGTCCCAAGGGACGGCGCAATCGATACGCAGTATTTT.

V and J are TRBV5-6 and TRBJ1-4; D remains unclear. The germline V gene encodes CDR1 SGHDT and CDR2 YYEEEE. V dropped 3 bases and J dropped 8 bases, with 14 bases sitting between them. This CDR3 has 14 residues. CDR3 bases: TGTGCCAGCAGCTCCTACACTGGAGGGGAAAAACTGTTTTTT. Protein: CASSSYTGGEKLFF.

In its sample, this clone was seen a few times. The chain is built from TRBV7-9 and TRBJ2-2; TRBD1 matches 7 bases. V lost 4 bases and J lost 4; bases outside the gene matches: 6. The germline V gene has CDR1 SEHNR and CDR2 FQNEAQ (reference sequence). The length of the CDR3 is 15 residues. CDR3 protein: CASSSGTVFTGELFF. CDR3 in DNA: TGTGCCAGCAGCTCTGGGACAGTCTTCACCGGGGAGCTGTTTTTT.

The genes are TRBV7-9 and TRBJ2-7, with a tentative D call TRBD2 (7 bases). CDR1 is SEHNR and CDR2 is FQNEAQ in the germline V gene (reference sequence). With 4 bases removed from V and 2 bases from J, the gap between germline ends came to 15 bases. The CDR3 contains 15 residues. The CDR3 coding sequence is TGTGCCAGCAGCTCGCCGGAGGGGGGGGCCTACGAGCAGTACTTC. The encoded protein is CASSSPEGGAYEQYF.

This clone has a handful of counts. The chain uses TRBV27 and TRBJ1-1; 7 bases fit TRBD1. J was trimmed by 5 bases and V by 0 bases; bases with no gene match: 15. The CDR3 covers 18 residues. Germline assignment: CDR1 MNHEY and CDR2 SMNVEV (reference sequence). The CDR3 bases are TGTGCCAGCAGTTTATCGTTACTTGGCCAGGGGGGGCGGACTGAAGCTTTCTTT. This sequence encodes CASSLSLLGQGGRTEAFF.

The chain has TRBV9 and TRBJ2-1; no firm D call. The V end lost 0 bases, the J end lost 10 bases, and 5 bases lay between the germline ends. Germline CDR1 reads SGDLS; CDR2 reads YYNGEE. The CDR3 totals 11 residues. CDR3 nucleotide sequence: TGTGCCAGCAGCGTAGATTTAGAGCAGTTCTTC. As protein: CASSVDLEQFF.

CDR3 in DNA: TGTGCCTGGTGCCTAGCGGGAGGAGATGAGCAGTTCTTC. Protein sequence: CAWCLAGGDEQFF. The rearrangement joins TRBV30 to TRBJ2-1; 11 bases agree with TRBD2. CDR3 length: 13 amino acids. Germline V gene data show CDR1 as GTSNPN and CDR2 as SVGIG (reference sequence). With 5 bases clipped from V and 8 bases from J, the junction kept 5 bases outside the gene matches.

The V call is TRBV7-9, the J call TRBJ2-6, with D possibly TRBD1 on 7 matching bases. CDR3 length: 15 residues. From germline, CDR1 is SEHNR and CDR2 FQNEAQ (reference sequence). V lost 8 bases to trimming and J lost 0 bases, with 11 bases between them. CDR3 DNA sequence: TGTGCCAGCTCGGAGGGGGCCTCTGGGGCCAACGTCCTGACTTTC. It encodes CASSEGASGANVLTF. The complete variable domain, with remaining parts taken from reference TRBV7-9 and TRBJ2-6, reads DTGVSQNPRHKITKRGQNVTFRCDPISEHNRLYWYRQTLGQGPEFLTYFQNEAQLEKSRLLSDRFSAERPKGSFSTLEIQRTEQGDSAMYLCASSEGASGANVLTFGAGSRLTVL.